A single sample gave rise to the 22 T cell receptor beta chains below, sequenced in a study of OX40 agonist ivuxolimab in advanced cancers. Assay: immunoSEQ multiplex PCR; the TCRdb copy retains only in-frame clones and omits some. The repertoire holds approximately 89,000 clones, about nine tenths seen once, with more than 0.6% in the top ten. The sequencing used CD4+ or CD8+ T cells sorted from blood, collected in a trial of the OX40 agonist ivuxolimab. These receptors all come from an adult with an advanced solid tumor such as melanoma, head and neck, liver or kidney cancer.

This sequence joins TRBV29-1 and TRBJ2-3; D gene uncertain. The CDR3 totals 14 residues. V was trimmed by 7 bases and J by 0 bases, leaving 14 bases between them. CDR1 and CDR2 from the germline V gene are SQVTM and ANQGSEA. CDR3 sequence reads: CSARQSASTDTQYF. For the CDR3, the DNA is TGCAGCGCCCGTCAGAGCGCTAGCACAGATACGCAGTATTTT.

V is TRBV28 and J is TRBJ2-3; 7 bases line up with TRBD2. The CDR3 spans 15 residues. V lost 5 bases, J lost 2 bases, and 7 bases stayed unmatched. CDR1 is MDHEN and CDR2 is SYDVKM in the germline V gene. The CDR3 loop reads CASSLLTSNTDTQYF. CDR3 DNA: TGTGCCAGCAGTCTTCTGACTAGCAACACAGATACGCAGTATTTT.

The chain joins TRBV7-2 to TRBJ2-1, with 7 positions matching TRBD1. This CDR3 has 14 residues. CDR1 and CDR2 (germline): SGHTA, FQGNSA. With 5 bases clipped from V and 2 bases from J, the junction kept 3 bases outside the gene matches. The CDR3 DNA follows: TGTGCCAGCAGCCTGACAGGGACCTACAATGAGCAGTTCTTC. Translating it yields CASSLTGTYNEQFF.

The chain joins TRBV11-2 to TRBJ2-5; TRBD2 aligns across 7 bases. The CDR3 runs to 13 residues. J was trimmed by 4 bases and V by 5 bases; bases with no gene match: 4. In germline, CDR1 is SGHAT, CDR2 FQNNGV. In DNA form, the CDR3 reads TGTGCCAGCAGCCGGGGGGAGGCAGAGACCCAGTACTTC. It translates to CASSRGEAETQYF. Complete variable domain (other parts from reference TRBV11-2 and TRBJ2-5): EAGVAQSPRYKIIEKRQSVAFWCNPISGHATLYWYQQILGQGPKLLIQFQNNGVVDDSQLPKDRFSAERLKGVDSTLKIQPAKLEDSAVYLCASSRGEAETQYFGPGTRLLVL.

This clone was observed a few times. V and J are TRBV4-2 and TRBJ2-7; the match to TRBD1 covers 9 bases. The length of the CDR3 is 20 residues. With V trimmed by 1 base and J by 3 bases, 19 bases remained unmatched. Per germline, CDR1 LGHNA and CDR2 YNFKEQ. DNA of the CDR3: TGTGCCAGCAGCCAAGTTCTAGGTGGGGTCAAGGACAGGGGATACTACGAGCAGTACTTC. It specifies CASSQVLGGVKDRGYYEQYF.

This CDR3 is CASSLTSGRANEQFF. CDR3 nucleotides: TGTGCCAGCAGCTTGACTAGCGGGAGAGCAAATGAGCAGTTCTTC. The chain is built from TRBV7-9 and TRBJ2-1; 12 bases match TRBD2. CDR1 SEHNR and CDR2 FQNEAQ come from the germline V gene (reference sequence). There are 15 residues in the CDR3. J gave up 7 bases and V 3 bases, and 4 bases lay outside the gene matches.

The rearrangement joins TRBV28 to TRBJ1-1; 7 bases match TRBD1. V lost 4 bases to trimming and J lost 3 bases; unmatched junction nucleotides: 5. This CDR3 is built from 14 residues. The germline CDR1 and CDR2 sequences are MDHEN and SYDVKM. The CDR3 protein is CASSSGQFYTEAFF. The CDR3 DNA reads TGTGCCAGCAGTTCGGGACAGTTCTACACTGAAGCTTTCTTT.

The chain's CDR3 is CAWCRGGSETQYF. As DNA, the CDR3 is TGTGCCTGGTGTCGTGGGGGCAGTGAGACCCAGTACTTC. The chain uses TRBV30 and TRBJ2-5; TRBD1 might be the D (6 bases). The CDR3 extends over 13 amino acids. The V and J ends lost 5 bases and 5 bases respectively, with 15 bases between them. Per germline, CDR1 GTSNPN and CDR2 SVGIG (reference sequence). Supplemented by reference TRBV30 and TRBJ2-5, the full variable domain reads SQTIHQWPATLVQPVGSPLSLECTVEGTSNPNLYWYRQAAGRGLQLLFYSVGIGQISSEVPQNLSASRPQDRQFILSSKKLLLSDSGFYLCAWCRGGSETQYFGPGTRLLVL.

For the CDR3, the DNA is TGTGCCAGCAGTGAACGAGAGGGTTCTGGCTACACCTTC. This gives the protein CASSEREGSGYTF. The chain carries TRBV25-1 and TRBJ1-2; D is unresolved. V was pared by 2 bases and J by 7 bases, with 11 bases between. Germline V lookup: CDR1 MGHDK, CDR2 SYGVNS. CDR3 length: 13 amino acids.

CDR3: CASRAALTDTQYF. DNA for the CDR3: TGTGCCAGCCGAGCCGCCCTCACAGATACGCAGTATTTT. The chain has TRBV2 and TRBJ2-3, with D unresolved. Looked up from germline, CDR1 is SNHLY and CDR2 is FYNNEI. The CDR3 runs 13 residues. Trimming removed 8 bases at V and 2 bases at J, with 11 bases between.

V is TRBV2 and J is TRBJ1-5; D gene unclear. The CDR3 totals 15 residues. The germline V and J ends were trimmed by 2 bases and 1 base, with 9 bases remaining between them. The germline V gene encodes CDR1 SNHLY and CDR2 FYNNEI. The CDR3 DNA follows: TGTGCCAGCAGTGAATGGGGTTGGAGCAATCAGCCCCAGCATTTT. Residues: CASSEWGWSNQPQHF.

The rearrangement joins TRBV13 to TRBJ2-7; 11 bases are a match to TRBD1. After removal of 3 bases from V and 6 bases from J, the junction contained 4 bases not matched to a gene. This CDR3 contains 14 residues. Germline lookup yields CDR1 PRHDT and CDR2 FYEKMQ (reference sequence). This chain's CDR3 is CASSLGTGGIEQYF. The CDR3 bases are TGTGCCAGCAGCTTGGGGACAGGGGGAATCGAGCAGTACTTC. Full variable domain (remainder filled in from reference TRBV13 and TRBJ2-7): AAGVIQSPRHLIKEKRETATLKCYPIPRHDTVYWYQQGPGQDPQFLISFYEKMQSDKGSIPDRFSAQQFSDYHSELNMSSLELGDSALYFCASSLGTGGIEQYFGPGTRLTVT.

The chain recombines TRBV5-6 with TRBJ2-7, with 9 positions matching TRBD1. Germline-derived CDR1 and CDR2 are SGHDT and YYEEEE. The CDR3 consists of 15 residues. The V and J ends lost 3 bases and 0 bases, in that order; junction bases with no gene match: 4. The CDR3 nucleotides read TGTGCCAGCAGCTGGTGGGACAGGGCCTCCTACGAGCAGTACTTC. Its translation is CASSWWDRASYEQYF.

The chain recombines TRBV28 with TRBJ2-5; 8 bases match TRBD1. The length of the CDR3 is 14 residues. Germline trimming cut 2 bases from V and 7 bases from J; bases unmatched to any gene: 6. Germline lookup yields CDR1 MDHEN and CDR2 SYDVKM. The CDR3 spells CASSLPGDRWTQYF. As DNA, the CDR3 is TGTGCCAGCAGTTTACCAGGGGACAGGTGGACCCAGTACTTC.

This chain uses TRBV6-5 with TRBJ2-7; the D is unclear. Germline V CDR1 and CDR2: MNHEY, SVGAGI. The CDR3 consists of 10 residues. The V end was cut by 7 bases, the J end by 3 bases, with 4 bases between. CDR3 DNA: TGTGCCAGCACCTACTACGAGCAGTACTTC. Translating it yields CASTYYEQYF.

The chain has TRBV7-9 and TRBJ2-5, with 7 bases that match TRBD2. Germline loops: CDR1 SEHNR, CDR2 FQNEAQ (reference sequence). The CDR3 loop spans 14 amino acids. Trimming cost V 6 bases and J 2 bases; bases outside gene matches: 6. CDR3 sequence (DNA): TGTGCCAGCAGTCCTTCGGGGGGACAAGAGACCCAGTACTTC. This translates into CASSPSGGQETQYF.

The chain combines TRBV28 with TRBJ2-2; D gene ambiguous. Looked up from germline, CDR1 is MDHEN and CDR2 is SYDVKM. Trimming took 4 bases from V and 0 from J, leaving 6 bases between them. The CDR3 length is 14 residues. In DNA form, the CDR3 reads TGTGCCAGCAGTTGGGCTTCGAACACCGGGGAGCTGTTTTTT. Protein sequence: CASSWASNTGELFF.

The V gene is TRBV6-5, the J gene TRBJ2-2; D gene ambiguous. The CDR3 covers 15 residues. The germline V gene has CDR1 MNHEY and CDR2 SVGAGI. Trimming took off 6 bases at V and 2 bases at J, with 13 bases between the two ends. Here the CDR3 DNA reads TGTGCCAGCAGGCGTACAGAACCTAACACCGGGGAGCTGTTTTTT. Protein product: CASRRTEPNTGELFF.

The chain has TRBV29-1 and TRBJ2-3; D not resolved. The CDR3 has 13 residues. V lost 3 bases, J lost 5 bases, and 12 bases lay in between. Germline V CDR1 and CDR2: SQVTM, ANQGSEA. The CDR3 protein is CSVDISSRDTQYF. Written as DNA, the CDR3 is TGCAGCGTTGATATTTCTAGTAGAGATACGCAGTATTTT.

The rearrangement joins TRBV19 to TRBJ2-7, with TRBD1 identical over 12 bases. Per germline, CDR1 LNHDA and CDR2 SQIVND (reference sequence). V lost 5 bases to trimming and J lost 6 bases; unmatched junction nucleotides: 5. The length of the CDR3 is 14 residues. The CDR3 DNA reads TGTGCCAGTAGTTACCGGGACAGGGGGCGCGAGCAGTACTTC. Translated: CASSYRDRGREQYF.

This chain uses TRBV9 with TRBJ2-7; D perhaps matches TRBD1 (8 bases). V was shortened by 0 bases and J by 9 bases, with 13 bases between the two germline ends. Germline CDR1 reads SGDLS; CDR2 reads YYNGEE. This CDR3 is built from 13 residues. CDR3 DNA: TGTGCCAGCAGCGTAGAACAGGGGGGGAGGCAGTACTTC. Amino acids: CASSVEQGGRQYF.

CDR3 in amino acids: CASTYIGNTGELFF. The CDR3, as DNA: TGTGCCAGTACCTATATTGGGAACACCGGGGAGCTGTTTTTT. V gene TRBV19 combines with J gene TRBJ2-2; D unclear. Between the trimmed V and J ends, which lost 7 bases and 1 base, there was a span of 10 bases. From germline, CDR1 is LNHDA and CDR2 SQIVND (reference sequence). This CDR3 spans 14 amino acids.